Shown below are 19 T cell receptor beta chains from a single sample sequenced in a study of shared T cell receptors in the human thymus. TCRdb keeps only in-frame clones here, not all; method: immunoSEQ multiplex PCR. The sample lists just under 550,000 clones; about 84% were seen once. These data were also reused for a study on human thymus T cells.

The sequencing sample was made of thymocytes. The origin of the receptors is a boy less than two years old with a congenital heart defect.

This chain joins TRBV7-9 and TRBJ2-7, with 8 bases that match TRBD2. The length of the CDR3 is 15 residues. The junction had 12 bases not matched to a gene; V was cut back by 5 bases and J by 6 bases. Germline CDR1 SEHNR, CDR2 FQNEAQ (reference sequence). The DNA of the CDR3 is TGTGCCAGCAGCCCCCCACCCGGACTAGCTGCCGAGCAGTACTTC. Amino acids: CASSPPPGLAAEQYF.

This chain uses TRBV27 with TRBJ1-5, with D possibly being TRBD1 (6 bases). V was cut by 3 bases and J by 3 bases, with 12 bases left in between. Germline loops: CDR1 MNHEY, CDR2 SMNVEV (reference sequence). The CDR3 is 15 amino acids. CDR3 DNA: TGTGCCAGCAGTTTCCAGGGGACCGTCAATCAGCCCCAGCATTTT. Translated: CASSFQGTVNQPQHF.

The chain joins TRBV25-1 to TRBJ1-2; the D gene is possibly TRBD1 (6 bases). Between the trimmed V and J ends, which lost 0 bases and 6 bases, there was a span of 11 bases. The CDR3 extends over 14 amino acids. The V gene's germline CDR1 is MGHDK and CDR2 SYGVNS. CDR3 loop: CASSEYEGGDGYTF. CDR3 bases: TGTGCCAGCAGTGAATATGAGGGGGGGGATGGCTACACCTTC.

V usage is TRBV4-3 and J usage is TRBJ2-7; TRBD1 is a possible D gene (5 bases). The CDR3 is 13 residues long. The V gene lost 1 base and the J gene lost 5 bases, with 9 bases spanning the gap. The V gene's germline CDR1 is LGHNA and CDR2 YSLEER. This CDR3 reads CASSQGSGHEQYF. The DNA for the CDR3 is TGCGCCAGCAGCCAAGGTTCAGGGCACGAGCAGTACTTC.

This chain uses TRBV27 with TRBJ2-5; TRBD1 agrees at 9 bases. Germline V gene lookup returns CDR1 MNHEY and CDR2 SMNVEV (reference sequence). The CDR3 consists of 21 residues. V lost 0 bases and J lost 5; bases outside the gene matches: 22. Here the CDR3 DNA reads TGTGCCAGCAGTTTATCAGCTCGCGAACCGTCGCAAAAGGGGACAGGGGAGACCCAGTACTTC. Translating gives CASSLSAREPSQKGTGETQYF.

V usage is TRBV18 and J usage is TRBJ2-3, with 8 bases fitting TRBD1. The J segment lost 4 bases and the V segment lost 5 bases, leaving 8 bases of the junction unmatched. The CDR3 extends over 15 amino acids. CDR1 KGHSH and CDR2 LQKENI come from the germline V gene. The CDR3, as DNA: TGTGCCAGCTCAGGACTCGCCAGGGGGCCAGATACGCAGTATTTT. Translated, it gives CASSGLARGPDTQYF.

This chain connects TRBV15 to TRBJ1-3; D call uncertain. Germline loops: CDR1 LNHNV, CDR2 YYDKDF (reference sequence). The CDR3 is made up of 15 amino acids. The V end was cut by 1 base, the J end by 3 bases, with 10 bases between. CDR3 in amino acids: CATSRVKQFGNTIYF. CDR3 nucleotides: TGTGCCACCAGCAGAGTGAAACAGTTTGGAAACACCATATATTTT. The entire variable domain, with the rest obtained from reference TRBV15 and TRBJ1-3, is as follows: DAMVIQNPRYQVTQFGKPVTLSCSQTLNHNVMYWYQQKSSQAPKLLFHYYDKDFNNEADTPDNFQSRRPNTSFCFLDIRSPGLGDTAMYLCATSRVKQFGNTIYFGEGSWLTVV.

The rearrangement uses TRBV30 and TRBJ1-1; no definite D call. Germline CDR1 is GTSNPN and CDR2 is SVGIG (reference sequence). The CDR3 runs to 12 residues. V lost 4 bases and J lost 9, with 15 bases in between. CDR3 amino acids: CAWTDAAEKAFF. CDR3 nucleotides: TGTGCCTGGACGGATGCGGCAGAAAAAGCTTTCTTT.

This clone was counted a single time. V is TRBV30 and J is TRBJ2-5; TRBD1 agrees at 7 bases. Germline CDR1 is GTSNPN and CDR2 is SVGIG (reference sequence). The CDR3 runs to 15 residues. The trim removed 1 base at V and 2 bases at J, leaving 7 bases unmatched. The DNA of the CDR3 is TGTGCCTGGAGTGGAAATGACAGGGTTCAAGAGACCCAGTACTTC. Protein product: CAWSGNDRVQETQYF.

The chain employs TRBV14 and TRBJ2-1, with 11 bases lining up with TRBD2. The CDR3 runs 18 residues. J gave up 2 bases and V 1 base, and 7 bases lay outside the gene matches. Germline V gene data show CDR1 as SGHDN and CDR2 as FVKESK. DNA for the CDR3: TGTGCCAGCAGCCAAGGGACTAGCGGGCAACGAGCCTACAATGAGCAGTTCTTC. Its protein is CASSQGTSGQRAYNEQFF.

The V call is TRBV18, the J call TRBJ1-3; no firm D call. Germline V gene lookup returns CDR1 KGHSH and CDR2 LQKENI. The CDR3 runs to 15 residues. With 3 bases removed from V and 0 bases from J, the gap between germline ends came to 9 bases. The CDR3 here is CASSPAGTSGNTIYF. CDR3 DNA: TGTGCCAGCTCACCGGCGGGAACCTCTGGAAACACCATATATTTT.

This clone has a handful of counts. This chain uses TRBV7-2 with TRBJ2-7; 9 bases map to TRBD2. This CDR3 contains 16 residues. Germline V gives CDR1 SGHTA, CDR2 FQGNSA. V lost 5 bases, J lost 5 bases, and 13 bases stayed unmatched. CDR3 sequence (DNA): TGTGCCAGCAGCAGCCGGGGTAGCGGGAGCACCCACGAGCAGTACTTC. This translates into CASSSRGSGSTHEQYF.

This chain joins TRBV6-1 and TRBJ2-5; D might be TRBD2 (5 bases). The CDR3 consists of 13 residues. The V end lost 6 bases, the J end lost 2 bases, and 10 bases lay between the germline ends. Germline values: CDR1 MNHNS, CDR2 SASEGT. DNA for the CDR3: TGTGCCAGCAGGAGAGGGCAACAAGAGACCCAGTACTTC. This translates into CASRRGQQETQYF.

The rearrangement links TRBV28 to TRBJ2-7; D is undetermined. The CDR3 spans 12 residues. Trimming cost V 3 bases and J 6 bases, with 9 bases left between them. CDR1 and CDR2 from the germline V gene are MDHEN and SYDVKM. As DNA, the CDR3 is TGTGCCAGCAGTTTTCCCCCCCGCGAGCAGTACTTC. Translating gives CASSFPPREQYF.

The chain has TRBV11-2 and TRBJ1-4, with D possibly TRBD1 on 5 matching bases. The CDR3 consists of 11 residues. Germline assignment: CDR1 SGHAT and CDR2 FQNNGV. V lost 2 bases, J lost 10 bases, and 5 bases lay in between. The CDR3 nucleotides are TGTGCCAGCAGCTTAAGGGGAAAACTGTTTTTT. Translated, it gives CASSLRGKLFF. The full variable domain, with the rest looked up from reference TRBV11-2 and TRBJ1-4, is EAGVAQSPRYKIIEKRQSVAFWCNPISGHATLYWYQQILGQGPKLLIQFQNNGVVDDSQLPKDRFSAERLKGVDSTLKIQPAKLEDSAVYLCASSLRGKLFFGSGTQLSVL.

V and J are TRBV25-1 and TRBJ2-5, with TRBD2 as a possible D gene (8 bases). Germline lookup yields CDR1 MGHDK and CDR2 SYGVNS. CDR3 length: 14 amino acids. Trimming left V 3 bases short and J 10 bases short, with 18 bases between. CDR3 region: CASSDTGGAGGQYF. CDR3 nucleotides: TGTGCCAGCAGTGATACGGGAGGGGCAGGGGGCCAGTACTTC.

The V and J genes are TRBV21-1 and TRBJ1-5. TRBV21-1 is an annotated pseudogene. This CDR3 region has 13 residues. CDR3 in amino acids: CASRAGEGQPQHF. CDR3 DNA: TGTGCCAGCAGGGCGGGGGAGGGTCAGCCCCAGCATTTT.

This clone occurred once. This sequence joins TRBV6-6 and TRBJ1-5; 9 bases match TRBD1. Trimming took 2 bases from V and 8 from J; bases not matched to a gene: 7. The CDR3 is made up of 15 amino acids. Germline CDR1 and CDR2: MNHNY and SVGAGI (reference sequence). The CDR3 protein is CASSYTDRGNEPQHF. The CDR3 DNA sequence: TGTGCCAGCAGTTACACCGACAGGGGGAATGAGCCCCAGCATTTT.

The genes are TRBV27 and TRBJ2-7; possibly TRBD1 for D (6 bases). V was pared by 7 bases and J by 0 bases, with 16 bases between. Germline CDR1 MNHEY, CDR2 SMNVEV (reference sequence). The CDR3 has 15 residues. The CDR3 sequence is CASTVKRGSSYEQYF. In DNA, the CDR3 is TGTGCCAGCACCGTAAAGAGGGGGAGCTCCTACGAGCAGTACTTC.